These 23 T cell receptor beta chains were all obtained from the same sample, sequenced in a study of cytomegalovirus exposure and HLA in healthy donors. Use of 60 Vbeta and 13 Jbeta primers characterized the PCR. Sequencing was performed with immunoSEQ multiplex PCR; in TCRdb, only in-frame clones are kept and a portion is missing. The repertoire includes about 160,000 clones, roughly two thirds of them detected once, and approximately 2.8% sits in the top ten. The sequenced material came from PBMCs. These receptors originate from a woman in her twenties or thirties in good health and CMV-seronegative.

This clone was detected only a few times. The chain combines TRBV13 with TRBJ1-6, with D maybe TRBD1 (6 bases). The V and J ends lost 8 bases and 7 bases respectively, with 15 bases between them. CDR1 and CDR2 (germline): PRHDT, FYEKMQ (reference sequence). There are 14 residues in the CDR3. CDR3 region: CASAPDSRNSPLHF. DNA of the CDR3: TGTGCCAGCGCTCCGGACAGTAGGAATTCACCCCTCCACTTT. Full variable domain (outside the CDR3, taken from reference TRBV13 and TRBJ1-6): AAGVIQSPRHLIKEKRETATLKCYPIPRHDTVYWYQQGPGQDPQFLISFYEKMQSDKGSIPDRFSAQQFSDYHSELNMSSLELGDSALYFCASAPDSRNSPLHFGNGTRLTVT.

The V call is TRBV28, the J call TRBJ1-2; tentatively, D is TRBD1 (5 bases). The germline V and J ends were trimmed by 6 bases and 7 bases, with 9 bases remaining between them. The CDR3 sequence is 11 residues long. CDR1 is MDHEN, CDR2 SYDVKM, per germline. DNA of the CDR3: TGTGCCAGCAGCTGGGGGGTTGGCTACACCTTC. Residues: CASSWGVGYTF.

V gene TRBV25-1 combines with J gene TRBJ1-2; D not resolved. Germline CDR1 is MGHDK and CDR2 is SYGVNS. V lost 1 base, J lost 4 bases, and 7 bases lay in between. The CDR3 consists of 13 residues. The CDR3 DNA follows: TGTGCCAGCAGTGAATTGGCCTTCTATGGCTACACCTTC. It encodes CASSELAFYGYTF.

V is TRBV30 and J is TRBJ2-1; a weak D match, TRBD2 (6 bases). This CDR3 has 17 residues. Deletions cut 1 base from V and 4 bases from J, with 20 bases between. From germline, CDR1 is GTSNPN and CDR2 SVGIG (reference sequence). The chain's CDR3 is CAWSGPLATYLYNEQFF. CDR3 nucleotide sequence: TGTGCCTGGAGTGGGCCCCTAGCGACTTATCTTTACAATGAGCAGTTCTTC.

The chain employs TRBV11-2 and TRBJ2-1; D gene ambiguous. The CDR3 length is 11 residues. Germline CDR1 and CDR2: SGHAT and FQNNGV. Trimming took 5 bases from V and 9 from J, leaving 8 bases between them. As DNA, the CDR3 is TGTGCCAGCAGCCTTGTTGTTGAGCAGTTCTTC. As protein: CASSLVVEQFF.

V gene TRBV29-1 combines with J gene TRBJ1-1; D possibly corresponds to TRBD1 (6 bases). V gave up 5 bases and J gave up 1 base, with 17 bases separating them. This CDR3 comprises 15 residues. CDR1 is SQVTM, CDR2 ANQGSEA, per germline. The CDR3 DNA reads as TGCAGCGTTTGGCTCCGGGGGGCGGGGAACACTGAAGCTTTCTTT. Amino acid sequence: CSVWLRGAGNTEAFF. Together with reference TRBV29-1 and TRBJ1-1, the CDR3 gives the full variable domain: SAVISQKPSRDICQRGTSLTIQCQVDSQVTMMFWYRQQPGQSLTLIATANQGSEATYESGFVIDKFPISRPNLTFSTLTVSNMSPEDSSIYLCSVWLRGAGNTEAFFGQGTRLTVV.

The chain joins TRBV27 to TRBJ2-5; D call uncertain. There are 12 residues in the CDR3. V was pared by 3 bases and J by 4 bases, with 6 bases between. CDR1 and CDR2 from the germline V gene are MNHEY and SMNVEV (reference sequence). The CDR3 here is CASSFRGETQYF. The CDR3 DNA follows: TGTGCCAGCAGTTTCCGAGGAGAGACCCAGTACTTC.

The chain combines TRBV28 with TRBJ1-1; perhaps TRBD1 as D (6 bases). The CDR3 contains 13 residues. The germline CDR1 and CDR2 sequences are MDHEN and SYDVKM. Trimming shortened V by 5 bases and J by 4 bases, and 11 bases separated the two germline ends. The CDR3 nucleotides are TGTGCCAGCAGTCTACAGGGCTCCACTGAAGCTTTCTTT. It translates to CASSLQGSTEAFF.

The CDR3 loop reads CASSLWGGVTDTQYF. The CDR3 DNA is TGCGCCAGCAGCTTGTGGGGGGGTGTGACAGATACGCAGTATTTT. The V gene is TRBV5-1, the J gene TRBJ2-3; 7 nucleotides align to TRBD2. V shed 1 base and J 3 bases; nucleotides not matched to a gene: 5. The CDR3 is 15 amino acids. Germline V lookup: CDR1 SGHRS, CDR2 YFSETQ.

V and J are TRBV7-7 and TRBJ2-2; D is unresolved. Trimming stripped 5 bases from V and 5 bases from J, with 12 bases between. CDR3 length: 14 amino acids. CDR1 and CDR2 from the germline V gene are SSHAT and FNYEAQ (reference sequence). The CDR3 DNA is TGTGCCAGCAGCCCCCATCCCGGGACCGGGGAGCTGTTTTTT. Translation gives CASSPHPGTGELFF.

The chain couples TRBV7-2 to TRBJ1-4; D is uncertain. Germline V gives CDR1 SGHTA, CDR2 FQGNSA. V lost 4 bases and J lost 0, with 12 bases in between. The CDR3 has 16 amino acids. CDR3 sequence (DNA): TGTGCCAGCAGCTCCGGTTTGCTTGCAACTAATGAAAAACTGTTTTTT. Its translation is CASSSGLLATNEKLFF.

The gene calls are TRBV2 and TRBJ1-1, with D tentatively TRBD1 (6 bases). Per germline, CDR1 SNHLY and CDR2 FYNNEI. V dropped 3 bases and J dropped 10 bases, with 24 bases sitting between them. This CDR3 has 16 amino acids. DNA of the CDR3: TGTGCCAGCAGTGATGTTTTCGGGGGCGAGGGAGGGGGAGCTTTCTTT. Encoded protein: CASSDVFGGEGGGAFF.

This sequence joins TRBV2 and TRBJ2-2; TRBD1 matches 7 bases. Germline CDR1 SNHLY, CDR2 FYNNEI. The CDR3 consists of 19 residues. The V segment lost 5 bases and the J segment 6 bases; nucleotides outside the gene matches: 21. The CDR3 bases are TGTGCCAGCAGTAAAACAGGGGTCCCCACCCCGTCTGGATCCGGGGAGCTGTTTTTT. Translating gives CASSKTGVPTPSGSGELFF. Variable domain in full (rest from reference TRBV2 and TRBJ2-2): EPEVTQTPSHQVTQMGQEVILRCVPISNHLYFYWYRQILGQKVEFLVSFYNNEISEKSEIFDDQFSVERPDGSNFTLKIRSTKLEDSAMYFCASSKTGVPTPSGSGELFFGEGSRLTVL.

The rearrangement joins TRBV6-6 to TRBJ2-4, with D possibly matching TRBD2 (6 bases). The CDR3 length is 15 residues. CDR1 and CDR2 (germline): MNHNY, SVGAGI (reference sequence). Trimming cost V 5 bases and J 9 bases, with 20 bases left between them. In DNA form, the CDR3 reads TGTGCCAGCAGTCGACCCGGGACTCTGGACGGCATTCAGTACTTC. Amino acids: CASSRPGTLDGIQYF.

The chain joins TRBV9 to TRBJ1-6; 8 nucleotides align to TRBD1. The CDR3 length is 15 residues. The V and J ends lost 0 bases and 8 bases, in that order; junction bases with no gene match: 4. Germline CDR1 is SGDLS and CDR2 is YYNGEE. CDR3 amino acids: CASSVAATGDSPLHF. In DNA, the CDR3 is TGTGCCAGCAGCGTAGCTGCGACAGGGGATTCACCCCTCCACTTT.

This sequence joins TRBV28 and TRBJ2-3; 15 nucleotides line up with TRBD2. Germline trimming cut 4 bases from V and 1 base from J; bases unmatched to any gene: 6. The CDR3 loop spans 18 amino acids. Germline CDR1 is MDHEN and CDR2 is SYDVKM. The chain's CDR3 is CASSSGLAGGRGTDTQYF. In nucleotides, the CDR3 is TGTGCCAGCAGTTCCGGACTAGCGGGGGGGCGGGGCACAGATACGCAGTATTTT.

This chain uses TRBV5-1 with TRBJ1-3; TRBD1 matches 7 bases. Per the germline V gene, CDR1 is SGHRS and CDR2 is YFSETQ. CDR3 length equals 16 residues. Trimming at V came to 0 bases and at J to 0 bases, leaving 3 bases not matched to a gene. CDR3 loop: CASSLVTGLSGNTIYF. The CDR3 coding sequence is TGCGCCAGCAGCTTGGTGACAGGGCTCTCTGGAAACACCATATATTTT.

The V and J genes are TRBV14 and TRBJ2-2, with TRBD1 identical over 9 bases. This CDR3 contains 17 residues. The germline V gene encodes CDR1 SGHDN and CDR2 FVKESK. The ends lost 0 bases at V and 3 bases at J; junction bases unmatched: 5. The CDR3: CASSQDAGQGYTGELFF. The DNA for the CDR3 is TGTGCCAGCAGCCAAGACGCGGGACAGGGTTACACCGGGGAGCTGTTTTTT.

The CDR3 region is CAIRQLAAQETQYF. The CDR3 region has the DNA TGTGCCATCAGACAACTAGCGGCCCAAGAGACCCAGTACTTC. The genes are TRBV10-3 and TRBJ2-5; 8 positions agree with TRBD2. The CDR3 runs 14 residues. Germline V gives CDR1 ENHRY, CDR2 SYGVKD. V lost 6 bases, J lost 1 base, and 4 bases stayed unmatched.

The genes are TRBV28 and TRBJ2-5, with D possibly matching TRBD1 (5 bases). Germline V gene lookup returns CDR1 MDHEN and CDR2 SYDVKM. Trimming removed 1 base from V and 3 bases from J, with 15 bases in between. The CDR3 is 16 residues long. The CDR3 reads CASSLFFGVTEETQYF. CDR3 nucleotide sequence: TGTGCCAGCAGTTTATTTTTTGGTGTGACAGAAGAGACCCAGTACTTC.

V usage is TRBV29-1 and J usage is TRBJ2-5, with 7 bases identical to TRBD1. CDR3 length: 12 amino acids. V was pared by 6 bases and J by 2 bases, with 3 bases of the junction left unmatched. In germline, CDR1 is SQVTM, CDR2 ANQGSEA. For the CDR3, the DNA is TGCAGCGTGCTGGGACAGCAAGAGACCCAGTACTTC. This encodes CSVLGQQETQYF.

This rearrangement joins TRBV7-9 to TRBJ1-1; D is unresolved. V lost 3 bases and J 1 base, leaving 6 bases between the germline ends. Germline CDR1 and CDR2: SEHNR and FQNEAQ (reference sequence). The CDR3 sequence is 13 residues long. The CDR3 DNA reads as TGTGCCAGCAGCTTGCAGGAGAACACTGAAGCTTTCTTT. It is translated as CASSLQENTEAFF.

The CDR3 nucleotides are TGTGCCAGCAGCTACGAGGGGGGGGACAATGAGCAGTTCTTC. As protein: CASSYEGGDNEQFF. The chain has TRBV6-5 and TRBJ2-1; D is possibly TRBD2 (7 bases). Trimming pared 6 bases from V and 5 bases from J, leaving 14 bases between. There are 14 residues in the CDR3. In germline, CDR1 is MNHEY, CDR2 SVGAGI.